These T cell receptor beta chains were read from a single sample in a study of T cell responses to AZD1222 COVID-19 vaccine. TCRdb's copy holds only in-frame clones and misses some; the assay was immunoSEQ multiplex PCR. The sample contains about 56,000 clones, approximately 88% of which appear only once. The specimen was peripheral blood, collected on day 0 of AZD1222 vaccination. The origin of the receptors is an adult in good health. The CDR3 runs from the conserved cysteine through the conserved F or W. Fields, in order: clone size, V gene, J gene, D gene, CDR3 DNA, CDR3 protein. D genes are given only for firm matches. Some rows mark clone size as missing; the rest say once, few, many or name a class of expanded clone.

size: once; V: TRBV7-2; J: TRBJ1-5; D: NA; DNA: TGTGCCAGCAGATGGGGCGAGGGCCAGCCCCAGCATTTT; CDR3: CASRWGEGQPQHF
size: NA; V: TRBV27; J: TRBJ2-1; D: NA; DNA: TGTGCCAGCAGTTTCATCGGGGGTTACAATGAGCAGTTCTTC; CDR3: CASSFIGGYNEQFF
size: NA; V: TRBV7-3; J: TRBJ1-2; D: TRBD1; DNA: TGTGCCAGCAGCCCTGAGGGGGCGGGGAGGCGTGGCTACACCTTC; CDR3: CASSPEGAGRRGYTF
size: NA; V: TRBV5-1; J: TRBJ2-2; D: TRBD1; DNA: TGCGCCAGCAGCATGCAGGGGGCCACCGGGGAGCTGTTTTTT; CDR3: CASSMQGATGELFF
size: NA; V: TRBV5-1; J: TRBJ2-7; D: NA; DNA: TGCGCCAGCAAAGTCCGGACAAACGGAGGCCACGAGCAGTACTTC; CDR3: CASKVRTNGGHEQYF
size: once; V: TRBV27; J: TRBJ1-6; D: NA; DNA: TGTGCCAGCAGTTTTGGGAATTCACCCCTCCACTTT; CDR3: CASSFGNSPLHF
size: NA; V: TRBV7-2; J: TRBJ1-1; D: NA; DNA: TGTGCCAGCAGCCCTCGGGGAGGAGGGATGAACACTGAAGCTTTCTTT; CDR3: CASSPRGGGMNTEAFF
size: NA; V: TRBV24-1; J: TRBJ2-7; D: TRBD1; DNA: TGTGCCACCAGTGACACGACGGGACAGGGTTACGAGCAGTACTTC; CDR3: CATSDTTGQGYEQYF
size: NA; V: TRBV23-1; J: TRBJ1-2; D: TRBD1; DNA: TGCGCCAGCAGTCAACCGACAGGGTGCTATGGCTACACCTTC; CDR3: CASSQPTGCYGYTF
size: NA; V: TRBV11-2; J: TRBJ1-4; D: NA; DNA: TGTGCCAGCAGCTTAGGTCTGGGAGGGGATAATGAAAAACTGTTTTTT; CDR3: CASSLGLGGDNEKLFF
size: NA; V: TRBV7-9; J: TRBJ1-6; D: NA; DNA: TGTGCCAGCAGCTCGGCGGGGAGGCCCCTCCACTTT; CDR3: CASSSAGRPLHF
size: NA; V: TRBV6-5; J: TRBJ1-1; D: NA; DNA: TGTGCCAGCTTTACGCCCCAGGGGAACACTGAAGCTTTCTTT; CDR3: CASFTPQGNTEAFF
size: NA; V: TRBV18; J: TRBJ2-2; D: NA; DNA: TGTGCCAGCTCACCACCTGTGGGACATAACACCGGGGAGCTGTTTTTT; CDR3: CASSPPVGHNTGELFF
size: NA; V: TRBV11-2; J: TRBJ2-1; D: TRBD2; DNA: TGTGCCAGCAGGACCCTCACTGTGCCGGGAGGTGGCAATGAGCAGTTCTTC; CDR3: CASRTLTVPGGGNEQFF
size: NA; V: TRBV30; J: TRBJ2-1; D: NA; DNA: TGTGCCTGGAGAAGGTACAATGAGCAGTTCTTC; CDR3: CAWRRYNEQFF
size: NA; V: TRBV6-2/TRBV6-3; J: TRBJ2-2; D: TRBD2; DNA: TGTGCCAGCAGTTACTCGAGCGGGGAGGCATTGAACACCGGGGAGCTGTTTTTT; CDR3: CASSYSSGEALNTGELFF
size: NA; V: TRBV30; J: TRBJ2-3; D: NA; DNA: TGTGCCGGGAGCGCTAAGGCAGATACGCAGTATTTT; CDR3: CAGSAKADTQYF
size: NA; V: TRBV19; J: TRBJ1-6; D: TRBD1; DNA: TGTGCCAGTAGTAGCGGGACAGGGAATTCACCCCTCCACTTT; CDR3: CASSSGTGNSPLHF
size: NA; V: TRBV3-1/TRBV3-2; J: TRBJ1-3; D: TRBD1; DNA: TGTGCCAGCAGCCCTTTCACGACAGGGGCAGGAAACACCATATATTTT; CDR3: CASSPFTTGAGNTIYF
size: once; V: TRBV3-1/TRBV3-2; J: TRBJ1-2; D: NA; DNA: TGTGCCAGCAGCCAAGATACGTACTATGGCTACACCTTC; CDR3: CASSQDTYYGYTF
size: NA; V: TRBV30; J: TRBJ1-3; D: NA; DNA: TGTGCCTGGAGCGGACCAAGGGGGAGAAACACCATATATTTT; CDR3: CAWSGPRGRNTIYF
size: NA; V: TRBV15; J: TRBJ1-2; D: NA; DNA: TGTGCCACCAGCAGAGATTGGGCCCAGCCATATGGCTACACCTTC; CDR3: CATSRDWAQPYGYTF
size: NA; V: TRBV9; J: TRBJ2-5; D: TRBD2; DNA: TGTGCCAGCAGCGTAGGTCCTAGCGGGAGGGCCGGGGAGACCCAGTACTTC; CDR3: CASSVGPSGRAGETQYF
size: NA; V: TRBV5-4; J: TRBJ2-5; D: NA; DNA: TGTGCCAGCAGCTCCACAGGCGAGGGGGAGACCCAGTACTTC; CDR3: CASSSTGEGETQYF
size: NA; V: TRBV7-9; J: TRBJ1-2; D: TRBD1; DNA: TGTGCCAGCAGCCCTGGACAGGGGTATGGCTACACCTTC; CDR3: CASSPGQGYGYTF
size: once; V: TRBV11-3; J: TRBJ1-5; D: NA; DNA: TGTGCCAGCAGCTTGCGTGAGGCGAAACATAGCAATCAGCCCCAGCATTTT; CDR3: CASSLREAKHSNQPQHF
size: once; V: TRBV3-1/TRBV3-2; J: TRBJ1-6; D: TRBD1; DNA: TGTGCCAGCAGCCAAGCCCCAGGGGGGAAGAATTCACCCCTCCACTTT; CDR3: CASSQAPGGKNSPLHF
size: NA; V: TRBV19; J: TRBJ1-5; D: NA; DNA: TGTGCCAGTAGTCCACTCGCTTTAGACGGCCGACAGCCCCAGCATTTT; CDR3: CASSPLALDGRQPQHF